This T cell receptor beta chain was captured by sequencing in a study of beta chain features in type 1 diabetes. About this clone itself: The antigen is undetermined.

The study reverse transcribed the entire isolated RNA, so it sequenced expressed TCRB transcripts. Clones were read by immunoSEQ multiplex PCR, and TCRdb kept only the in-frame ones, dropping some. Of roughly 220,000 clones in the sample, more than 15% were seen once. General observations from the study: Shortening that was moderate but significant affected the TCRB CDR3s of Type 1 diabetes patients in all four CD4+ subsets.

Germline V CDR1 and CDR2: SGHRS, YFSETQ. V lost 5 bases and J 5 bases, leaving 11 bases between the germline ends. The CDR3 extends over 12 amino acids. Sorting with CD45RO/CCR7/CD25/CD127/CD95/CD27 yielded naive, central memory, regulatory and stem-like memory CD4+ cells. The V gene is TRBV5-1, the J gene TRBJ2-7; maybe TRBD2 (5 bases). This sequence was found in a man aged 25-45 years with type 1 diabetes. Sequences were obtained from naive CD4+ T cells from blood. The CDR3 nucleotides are TGCGCCAGCAGGTCCCAGGAGGACGAGCAGTACTTC. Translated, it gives CASRSQEDEQYF.